What follows is one T cell receptor (beta chain) and its context. As yet, its antigen is unknown. Trimming removed 0 bases at V and 5 bases at J, with 9 bases between. CDR3 length: 14 amino acids. Germline CDR1 is SGHRS and CDR2 is YFSETQ. This sample stems from a study of brain T cells in children with intractable seizures. Surgery cases with the highest brain T cell transcript signatures were chosen for sequencing. Pre-surgery treatment included at least one anti-epileptic drug. Study-level points and caveats: Clones missing pre-surgery may reflect undersampling of that blood sample. Patients' HCMV serostatus was unknown; virus specificity rests on CDR3 similarity alone.

The table came from immunoSEQ multiplex PCR; TCRdb's copy has only in-frame clones and leaves some out. The table includes tens of thousands of clones, roughly 91% detected once. The sequence derives from a boy under two years old with tuberous sclerosis and intractable seizures. This specimen consisted of peripheral blood, obtained at surgery. The chain couples TRBV5-1 to TRBJ2-4; D is unresolved. The CDR3 nucleotides are TGCGCCAGCAGCTTGGAAGATCCCGAAAACATTCAGTACTTC. Protein: CASSLEDPENIQYF. Variable domain in full (rest from reference TRBV5-1 and TRBJ2-4): KAGVTQTPRYLIKTRGQQVTLSCSPISGHRSVSWYQQTPGQGLQFLFEYFSETQRNKGNFPGRFSGRQFSNSRSEMNVSTLELGDSALYLCASSLEDPENIQYFGAGTRLSVL.